This passage covers 23 T cell receptor beta chains from one sample sequenced in a study of CD8 T cells in Susac syndrome. It was with random hexamers that roughly 0.45 to 1 ug RNA was reverse transcribed. TCRdb itself ran the immunoSEQ multiplex PCR reads through MiXCR, one entry per CDR3 protein. The repertoire consists of approximately 190,000 distinct CDR3 sequences, with 93% occurring once and the leading ten covering roughly 0.096%. Input material: CD4+ T cells from PBMCs. All receptors come from a human donor in good health.

V usage is TRBV5-1 and J usage is TRBJ2-4; 7 nucleotides align to TRBD2. Germline V gene data show CDR1 as SGHRS and CDR2 as YFSETQ. This CDR3 is 15 amino acids long. With V trimmed by 4 bases and J by 6 bases, 10 bases remained unmatched. CDR3 nucleotides: TGCGCCAGCAGCAGTGCCAGCGGGGACGGAAACATTCAGTACTTC. Its translation: CASSSASGDGNIQYF.

The J gene is TRBJ2-2, the V gene TRBV6-5, with D tentatively TRBD1 or TRBD2 (7 bases each). The CDR3 has 14 residues. V was shortened by 7 bases and J by 6 bases, with 15 bases between the two germline ends. CDR1 and CDR2 (germline): MNHEY, SVGAGI. The CDR3 nucleotides are TGTGCCAGCACTCTCAGGGGGGGCGCCGGGGAGCTGTTTTTT. It translates to CASTLRGGAGELFF.

V is TRBV5-1 and J is TRBJ1-1, with 8 bases aligning to TRBD1. The germline V gene encodes CDR1 SGHRS and CDR2 YFSETQ. V was pared by 5 bases and J by 1 base, with 4 bases of the junction left unmatched. This CDR3 has 14 residues. CDR3 region: CASRRGQANTEAFF. CDR3 in DNA: TGCGCCAGCAGGAGGGGACAGGCGAACACTGAAGCTTTCTTT.

The chain has TRBV9 and TRBJ2-1, with 7 bases lining up with TRBD2. V gave up 3 bases and J gave up 4 bases; unmatched junction bases: 7. The CDR3 totals 15 residues. Germline CDR1 and CDR2: SGDLS and YYNGEE. CDR3 protein: CASSAAGLTYNEQFF. The CDR3 DNA reads TGTGCCAGCAGCGCCGCGGGACTAACTTACAATGAGCAGTTCTTC.

For the CDR3, the DNA is TGTGCCAGCAGCCTCGATATAGTCCCCGGGGAGCTGTTTTTT. Translation gives CASSLDIVPGELFF. The chain uses TRBV7-2 and TRBJ2-2; unclear D gene. Per the germline V gene, CDR1 is SGHTA and CDR2 is FQGNSA. Trimming took off 5 bases at V and 6 bases at J, with 13 bases between the two ends. The CDR3 loop spans 14 amino acids.

DNA for the CDR3: TGTGCCAGCAATTATGGAGCGGCGTTCTATGGCTACACCTTC. Its translation is CASNYGAAFYGYTF. V is TRBV6-6 and J is TRBJ1-2; D unresolved. This CDR3 contains 14 residues. The germline V gene has CDR1 MNHNY and CDR2 SVGAGI (reference sequence). V lost 7 bases and J 4 bases, leaving 16 bases between the germline ends.

V and J are TRBV20-1 and TRBJ1-2; D is undetermined. Trimming left V 6 bases short and J 1 base short, with 6 bases between. Germline lookup yields CDR1 DFQATT and CDR2 SNEGSKA (reference sequence). The CDR3 contains 11 residues. CDR3 residues: CSAKSNYGYTF. For the CDR3, the DNA is TGCAGTGCCAAGAGTAACTATGGCTACACCTTC.

This chain links TRBV28 with TRBJ1-1; TRBD1 might be the D (5 bases). Trimming removed 6 bases from V and 5 bases from J, with 31 bases in between. In germline, CDR1 is MDHEN, CDR2 SYDVKM. The CDR3 runs 19 residues. The CDR3 loop is CASRPWAPNSRVTKTEAFF. The CDR3 nucleotides read TGTGCCAGCAGGCCATGGGCGCCGAACTCCAGGGTTACCAAAACTGAAGCTTTCTTT.

This sequence joins TRBV12-3 or TRBV12-4 and TRBJ2-1; D is undetermined. Trimming took off 2 bases at V and 1 base at J, with 15 bases between the two ends. CDR3 length: 17 residues. For the CDR3, the DNA is TGTGCCAGCAGTTTAATTGCGGCTTTGGGTTCCTACAATGAGCAGTTCTTC. This encodes CASSLIAALGSYNEQFF.

This sequence joins TRBV6-1 and TRBJ2-7; 7 nucleotides align to TRBD1. CDR1 and CDR2 from the germline V gene are MNHNS and SASEGT. The CDR3 extends over 13 amino acids. Losses at the gene ends were 5 bases for V and 7 bases for J; bases not matched to a gene: 8. The CDR3 reads CASSRQSRGEQYV. The CDR3 nucleotides are TGTGCCAGCAGTCGGCAGAGCAGGGGGGAGCAGTACGTC.

This rearrangement joins TRBV30 to TRBJ2-2, with TRBD1 identical over 7 bases. Germline V gene sequence: CDR1 GTSNPN, CDR2 SVGIG (reference sequence). V lost 4 bases to trimming and J lost 0 bases; unmatched junction nucleotides: 2. This CDR3 has 14 amino acids. DNA for the CDR3: TGTGCCTGGAAGACAGGGTCGAACACCGGGGAGCTGTTTTTT. It encodes CAWKTGSNTGELFF.

This clonotype has more than one count but fewer than ten. The V gene is TRBV12-3 or TRBV12-4, the J gene TRBJ2-7; D not resolved. The V end lost 6 bases, the J end lost 2 bases, and 11 bases lay between the germline ends. This CDR3 has 13 amino acids. The CDR3 protein is CASSPTVTYEQYF. CDR3 DNA sequence: TGTGCCAGCAGCCCGACGGTAACCTACGAGCAGTACTTC.

The chain uses TRBV9 and TRBJ2-5; 7 nucleotides agree with TRBD1. Trimming removed 3 bases from V and 1 base from J; junction bases left unmatched: 9. Germline assignment: CDR1 SGDLS and CDR2 YYNGEE. The CDR3 spans 16 residues. The CDR3 loop is CASSDTGTVIQETQYF. The CDR3 nucleotides read TGTGCCAGCAGCGATACCGGGACAGTGATCCAAGAGACCCAGTACTTC.

V usage is TRBV19 and J usage is TRBJ2-1, with 10 bases lining up with TRBD2. The junction had 7 bases not matched to a gene; V was cut back by 4 bases and J by 7 bases. Germline CDR1 reads LNHDA; CDR2 reads SQIVND (reference sequence). The CDR3 loop spans 15 amino acids. The CDR3 sequence is CASSTQRGGRNEQFF. In DNA, the CDR3 is TGTGCCAGTAGTACCCAGCGGGGGGGCCGAAATGAGCAGTTCTTC. Variable domain in full (rest from reference TRBV19 and TRBJ2-1): DGGITQSPKYLFRKEGQNVTLSCEQNLNHDAMYWYRQDPGQGLRLIYYSQIVNDFQKGDIAEGYSVSREKKESFPLTVTSAQKNPTAFYLCASSTQRGGRNEQFFGPGTRLTVL.

Regarding this clonotype: A junction boundary mismatches the germline segment, possibly from a read error. This chain connects TRBV30 to TRBJ1-6; D gene ambiguous. This CDR3 is 11 amino acids long. The V gene's germline CDR1 is GTSNPN and CDR2 SVGIG (reference sequence). CDR3 nucleotides: TGTGCCTGGAGTGATAAGTCACCCCTCCACTTT. Residues: CAWSDKSPLHF.

The chain has TRBV28 and TRBJ1-1, with a weak D call TRBD1 (6 bases). Germline V gene data show CDR1 as MDHEN and CDR2 as SYDVKM. This CDR3 has 14 residues. Trimming removed 5 bases from V and 6 bases from J, with 16 bases in between. CDR3 protein: CASSPYADSPEAFF. DNA of the CDR3: TGTGCCAGCAGTCCCTACGCGGACAGCCCTGAAGCTTTCTTT.

This clonotype appeared a single time. The genes are TRBV28 and TRBJ2-7, with D perhaps assigned TRBD1 or TRBD2 (6 bases each). Trimming stripped 6 bases from V and 2 bases from J, with 14 bases between. The length of the CDR3 is 14 residues. Germline-derived CDR1 and CDR2 are MDHEN and SYDVKM. For the CDR3, the DNA is TGTGCCAGCAGAATAAGGGGGGCTCCCTACGAGCAGTACTTC. It is translated as CASRIRGAPYEQYF. The whole variable domain, remainder taken from reference TRBV28 and TRBJ2-7, is DVKVTQSSRYLVKRTGEKVFLECVQDMDHENMFWYRQDPGLGLRLIYFSYDVKMKEKGDIPEGYSVSREKKERFSLILESASTNQTSMYLCASRIRGAPYEQYFGPGTRLTVT.

In DNA form, the CDR3 reads TGTGCCAGCAGTTCGACAGGGGGCTATAATTCACCCCTCCACTTT. Amino acid sequence: CASSSTGGYNSPLHF. The genes are TRBV6-2 or TRBV6-3 and TRBJ1-6, with 9 bases that match TRBD1. The germline V gene has CDR1 MNHEY and CDR2 SVGEGT. V lost 4 bases, J lost 3 bases, and 1 base stayed unmatched. The CDR3 has 15 amino acids.

The chain joins TRBV4-1 to TRBJ2-3; tentatively, D is TRBD2 (6 bases). V lost 1 base to trimming and J lost 4 bases, with 15 bases between them. Germline loops: CDR1 MGHRA, CDR2 YSYEKL. The CDR3 has 16 residues. The chain's CDR3 is CASSQAQGGWADTQYF. DNA for the CDR3: TGCGCCAGCAGCCAAGCCCAAGGAGGGTGGGCAGATACGCAGTATTTT.

This chain links TRBV20-1 with TRBJ2-7; a possible D gene is TRBD2 (5 bases). Germline-derived CDR1 and CDR2 are DFQATT and SNEGSKA (reference sequence). V lost 4 bases and J 7 bases, leaving 23 bases between the germline ends. CDR3 length equals 15 residues. DNA of the CDR3: TGCAGTGCTAAATCCGGGAATAGGGCATCGGGAGAGCAGTACGTC. Encoded protein: CSAKSGNRASGEQYV.

The V gene is TRBV7-9, the J gene TRBJ2-1; 13 bases match TRBD2. The CDR3 is made up of 15 amino acids. Trimming removed 5 bases from V and 9 bases from J; junction bases left unmatched: 7. Germline CDR1 reads SEHNR; CDR2 reads FQNEAQ (reference sequence). In DNA form, the CDR3 reads TGTGCCAGCAGCAGTGGACTAGCGGGGGTGGCTGAGCAGTTCTTC. Translation gives CASSSGLAGVAEQFF.

The rearrangement joins TRBV13 to TRBJ2-2, with a weak D call TRBD1 (5 bases). Looked up from germline, CDR1 is PRHDT and CDR2 is FYEKMQ (reference sequence). The CDR3 has 14 residues. Trimming pared 6 bases from V and 1 base from J, leaving 9 bases between. CDR3 nucleotides: TGTGCCAGCAGGGACACAGGGAACACCGGGGAGCTGTTTTTT. This sequence encodes CASRDTGNTGELFF.

V usage is TRBV5-1 and J usage is TRBJ1-4; D gene unclear. The ends were cut back, 2 bases at V and 7 bases at J, with 18 bases in the middle. The germline V gene encodes CDR1 SGHRS and CDR2 YFSETQ. CDR3 length equals 16 residues. The DNA of the CDR3 is TGCGCCAGCAGCTTACAACCTCAAGGAGGTTCTGAAAAACTGTTTTTT. This translates into CASSLQPQGGSEKLFF.